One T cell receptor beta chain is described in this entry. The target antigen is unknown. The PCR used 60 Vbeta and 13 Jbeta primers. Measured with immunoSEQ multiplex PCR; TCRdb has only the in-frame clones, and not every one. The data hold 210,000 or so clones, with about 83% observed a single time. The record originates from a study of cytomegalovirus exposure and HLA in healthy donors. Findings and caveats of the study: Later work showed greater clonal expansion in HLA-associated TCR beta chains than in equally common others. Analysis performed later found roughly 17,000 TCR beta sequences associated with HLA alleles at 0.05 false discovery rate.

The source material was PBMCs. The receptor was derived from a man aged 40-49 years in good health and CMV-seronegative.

CDR3 bases: TGTGCCATCAGCCCTCAAGGACTGGGGAACAATGAGCAGTTCTTC. It encodes CAISPQGLGNNEQFF. The V call is TRBV10-3, the J call TRBJ2-1, with D possibly TRBD2 on 5 matching bases. Trimming removed 6 bases from V and 5 bases from J, with 17 bases in between. The CDR3 covers 15 residues. The germline gives CDR1 ENHRY, CDR2 SYGVKD.